The present entry profiles one TCR beta chain with its context. Its antigen remains unidentified. The sample comes from a study of T cells in localized non-small cell lung cancer. General study findings and limits: Measurement of T cell clonality placed uninvolved adjacent lung highest, above the level in tumor. Longer survival (overall) was linked to higher T cell density in blood. Appearance in adjacent lung was seen for a median approximately 58 of the top 100 tumor clones. Sequence data derive from only one tumor region, so heterogeneity remains possible.

V shed 0 bases and J shed 5 bases, with 10 bases lying between them. This CDR3 is built from 14 residues. Germline V CDR1 and CDR2: LGHNA, YNFKEQ. Only in-frame clones appear in the TCRdb table, and some are missing; sequencing was by immunoSEQ multiplex PCR. Of about 30,000 clones in the sample, approximately 86% were seen once. The input for sequencing was peripheral blood, taken before any cancer treatment. The TCR comes from a male donor older than 55 with stage I lung adenocarcinoma. This rearrangement joins TRBV4-2 to TRBJ1-2; tentatively, D is TRBD1 (5 bases). The DNA for the CDR3 is TGTGCCAGCAGCCAAGAGGAGACAGCTTATGGCTACACCTTC. Protein: CASSQEETAYGYTF.